This paragraph reports one T cell receptor beta chain. Antigen: not known. The data are from a study of Tregs in tolerant kidney transplant recipients. CD4+CD25+CD127- Tregs, CD4+CD25- non-Tregs, CD4 and CD8 cells were sorted. Measured with immunoSEQ multiplex PCR; TCRdb has only the in-frame clones, and not every one. The sample lists 240,000 or so clones, about 80% occurring once. Findings and caveats of the study: Activated donor B cell expansion appeared to reveal the most relevant donor-specific TCRbeta repertoire. Biological reproducibility was not directly addressed in this study. Findings come from small patient numbers and require larger validation.

V lost 1 base and J 4 bases, leaving 13 bases between the germline ends. CDR1 and CDR2 (germline): SNHLY, FYNNEI. The CDR3 spans 15 residues. This clonotype was obtained from a human donor in good health. The V and J genes are TRBV2 and TRBJ1-1; D gene ambiguous. What was sequenced was CD4+ T cells from blood. CDR3 loop: CASSEGPMISTEAFF. The CDR3 DNA reads as TGTGCCAGCAGTGAAGGCCCTATGATAAGCACTGAAGCTTTCTTT. Based on the CDR3 plus reference TRBV2 and TRBJ1-1, the full variable domain is EPEVTQTPSHQVTQMGQEVILRCVPISNHLYFYWYRQILGQKVEFLVSFYNNEISEKSEIFDDQFSVERPDGSNFTLKIRSTKLEDSAMYFCASSEGPMISTEAFFGQGTRLTVV.